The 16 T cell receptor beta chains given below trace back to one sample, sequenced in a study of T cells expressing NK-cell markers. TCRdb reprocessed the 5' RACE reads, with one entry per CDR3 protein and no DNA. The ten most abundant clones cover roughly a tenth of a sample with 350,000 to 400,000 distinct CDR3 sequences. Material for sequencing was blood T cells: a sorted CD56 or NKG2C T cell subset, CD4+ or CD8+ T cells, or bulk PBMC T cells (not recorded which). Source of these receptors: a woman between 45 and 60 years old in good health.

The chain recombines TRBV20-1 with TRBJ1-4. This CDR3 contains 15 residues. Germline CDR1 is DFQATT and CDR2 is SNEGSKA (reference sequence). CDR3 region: CSARDLQFPNEKLFF.

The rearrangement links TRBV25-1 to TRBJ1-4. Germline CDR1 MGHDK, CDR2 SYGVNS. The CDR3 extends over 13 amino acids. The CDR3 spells CASSEYGGEKLFF.

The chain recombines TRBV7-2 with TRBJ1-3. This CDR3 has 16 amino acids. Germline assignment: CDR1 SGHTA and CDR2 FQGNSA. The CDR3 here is CASSSGDQNAGNTIYF.

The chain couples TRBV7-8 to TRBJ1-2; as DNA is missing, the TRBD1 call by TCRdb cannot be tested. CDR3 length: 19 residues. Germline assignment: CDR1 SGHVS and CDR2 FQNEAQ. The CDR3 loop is CASSLAAPNQGAIPHGYTF.

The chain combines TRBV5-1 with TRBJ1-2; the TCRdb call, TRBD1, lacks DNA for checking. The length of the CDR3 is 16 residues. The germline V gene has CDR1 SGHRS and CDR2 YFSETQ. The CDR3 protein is CASSSLRQGPRWGYTF. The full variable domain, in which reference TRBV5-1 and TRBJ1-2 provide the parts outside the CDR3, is KAGVTQTPRYLIKTRGQQVTLSCSPISGHRSVSWYQQTPGQGLQFLFEYFSETQRNKGNFPGRFSGRQFSNSRSEMNVSTLELGDSALYLCASSSLRQGPRWGYTFGSGTRLTVV.

The CDR3 reads CASSYSGGGYNEQFF. The chain links TRBV6-6 to TRBJ2-1; as DNA is missing, the TRBD2 call by TCRdb cannot be tested. Looked up from germline, CDR1 is MNHNY and CDR2 is SVGAGI (reference sequence). This CDR3 is 15 amino acids long.

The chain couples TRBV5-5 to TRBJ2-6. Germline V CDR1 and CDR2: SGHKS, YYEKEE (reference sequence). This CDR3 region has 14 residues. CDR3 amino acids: CASSFLGGANVLTF.

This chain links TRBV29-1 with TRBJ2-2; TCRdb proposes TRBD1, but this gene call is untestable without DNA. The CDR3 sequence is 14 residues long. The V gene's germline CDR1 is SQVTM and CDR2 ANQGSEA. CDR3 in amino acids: CSVGTGTNTGELFF.

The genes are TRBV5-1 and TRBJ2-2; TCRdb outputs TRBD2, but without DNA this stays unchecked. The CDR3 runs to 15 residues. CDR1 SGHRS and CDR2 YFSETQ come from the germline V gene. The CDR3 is CASSADPSYTGELFF. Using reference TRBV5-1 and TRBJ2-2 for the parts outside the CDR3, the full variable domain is KAGVTQTPRYLIKTRGQQVTLSCSPISGHRSVSWYQQTPGQGLQFLFEYFSETQRNKGNFPGRFSGRQFSNSRSEMNVSTLELGDSALYLCASSADPSYTGELFFGEGSRLTVL.

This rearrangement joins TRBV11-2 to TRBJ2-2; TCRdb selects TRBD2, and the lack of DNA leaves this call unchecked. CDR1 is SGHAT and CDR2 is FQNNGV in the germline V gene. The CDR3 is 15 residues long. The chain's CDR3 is CASSLIAGVTGELFF.

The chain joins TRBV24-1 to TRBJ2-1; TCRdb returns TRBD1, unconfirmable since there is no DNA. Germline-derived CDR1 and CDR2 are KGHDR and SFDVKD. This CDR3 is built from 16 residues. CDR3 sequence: CATSDETGNSYNEQFF.

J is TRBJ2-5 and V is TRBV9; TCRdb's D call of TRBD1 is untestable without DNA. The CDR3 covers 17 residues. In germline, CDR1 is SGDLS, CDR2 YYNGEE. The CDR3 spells CASSPRRIQTYQETQYF.

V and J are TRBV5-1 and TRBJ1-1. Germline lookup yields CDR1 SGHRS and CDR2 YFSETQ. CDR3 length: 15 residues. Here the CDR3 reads CASSLGSRGLTEAFF.

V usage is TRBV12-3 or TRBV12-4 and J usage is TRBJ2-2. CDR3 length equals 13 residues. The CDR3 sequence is CASSYSNTGELFF.

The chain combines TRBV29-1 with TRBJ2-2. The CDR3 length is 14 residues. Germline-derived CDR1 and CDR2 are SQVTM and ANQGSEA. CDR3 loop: CSVVKTANTGELFF.

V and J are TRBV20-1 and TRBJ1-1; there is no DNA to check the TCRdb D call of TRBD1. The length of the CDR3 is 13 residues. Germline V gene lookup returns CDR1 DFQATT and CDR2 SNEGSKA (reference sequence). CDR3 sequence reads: CSARDLTGTEAFF.